This T cell receptor beta chain was captured in a study of blood T cells in healthy people across ages. PCR was performed a second time for about 6 to 12 cycles using a sample-barcoded 5' primer and a J-beta primer mix. TCRdb reanalysed the 5' RACE reads using MiXCR and keeps one entry per CDR3 protein. This table holds about 970,000 distinct CDR3 sequences, just over 50% found once. The V end was cut by 2 bases, the J end by 6 bases, with 11 bases between. There are 14 residues in the CDR3. The germline V gene encodes CDR1 SGHNT and CDR2 YYREEE (reference sequence). The gene calls are TRBV5-4 and TRBJ2-2; no clear D. The sample comprised blood. The sequence was collected from a woman aged 60-70 years in good health. CDR3 DNA sequence: TGTGCCAGCAGCTTAAGTTCGGCCTCCGGGGAGCTGTTTTTT. This gives the protein CASSLSSASGELFF. The full variable domain, completed using reference TRBV5-4 and TRBJ2-2, is ETGVTQSPTHLIKTRGQQVTLRCSSQSGHNTVSWYQQALGQGPQFIFQYYREEENGRGNFPPRFSGLQFPNYSSELNVNALELDDSALYLCASSLSSASGELFFGEGSRLTVL.